The following is a TCR beta chain sequence with its context. Its specificity is unknown. CDR1 is MDHEN and CDR2 is SYDVKM in the germline V gene. This CDR3 is 14 amino acids long. Trimming shortened V by 3 bases and J by 5 bases, and 13 bases separated the two germline ends. The data were taken from a study of OX40 agonist ivuxolimab in advanced cancers. For the study at large: Ivuxolimab doses were 0.01, 0.1, 0.3, 1.5, 3 or 10 mg/kg every 2 weeks. Past anti-PD-1, anti-PD-L1 or anti-CTLA-4 therapy was accepted, and approximately 40% had received some. Whole-study findings and limits: The study observed clonal expansion of CD4+ and CD8+ blood T cells by week 6 at 0.1 to 3.0 mg/kg. More expanded clones were found, on average, in CD8+ than in CD4+ T cells.

The data were produced by immunoSEQ multiplex PCR, yet TCRdb's version contains in-frame clones alone and is incomplete. Counted here are tens of thousands of clones, around 90% occurring once; the ten biggest clones make up 5.5% to 7.5%. This clonotype was obtained from an adult with an advanced solid tumor such as melanoma, head and neck, liver or kidney cancer. V and J are TRBV28 and TRBJ2-5; D may be TRBD2 (6 bases). The sample consisted of CD4+ or CD8+ T cells sorted from blood, taken in a trial of the OX40 agonist ivuxolimab. The CDR3 nucleotides read TGTGCCAGCAGTTTCCCGACTAGGCGGGAGACCCAGTACTTC. Its translation: CASSFPTRRETQYF.